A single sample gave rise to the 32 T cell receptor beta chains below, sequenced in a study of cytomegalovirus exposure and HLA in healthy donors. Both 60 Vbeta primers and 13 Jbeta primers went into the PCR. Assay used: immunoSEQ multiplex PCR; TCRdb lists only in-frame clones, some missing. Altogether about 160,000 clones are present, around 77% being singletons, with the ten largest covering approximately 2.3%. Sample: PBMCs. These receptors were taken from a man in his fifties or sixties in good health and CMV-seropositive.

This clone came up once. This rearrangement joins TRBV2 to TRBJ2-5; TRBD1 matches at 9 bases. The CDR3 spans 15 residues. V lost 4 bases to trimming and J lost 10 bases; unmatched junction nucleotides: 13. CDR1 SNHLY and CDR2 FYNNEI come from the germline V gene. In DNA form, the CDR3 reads TGTGCCAGCAGTGCGAACAGGGGGCCCAAAGATAGCCAGTACTTC. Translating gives CASSANRGPKDSQYF.

CDR3 in amino acids: CASRQGAGNQPQHF. The DNA of the CDR3 is TGTGCCAGCAGGCAGGGGGCGGGCAATCAGCCCCAGCATTTT. This chain connects TRBV6-5 to TRBJ1-5; 8 bases map to TRBD1. This CDR3 is 14 amino acids long. Trimming cost V 6 bases and J 2 bases; bases outside gene matches: 3. The V gene's germline CDR1 is MNHEY and CDR2 SVGAGI.

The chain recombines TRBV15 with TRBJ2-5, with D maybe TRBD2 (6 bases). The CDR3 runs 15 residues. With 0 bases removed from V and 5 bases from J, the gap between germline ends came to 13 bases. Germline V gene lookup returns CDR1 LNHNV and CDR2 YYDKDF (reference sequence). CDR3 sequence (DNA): TGTGCCACCAGCAGAGATCCCGGGGCGGGGGAGACCCAGTACTTC. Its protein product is CATSRDPGAGETQYF.

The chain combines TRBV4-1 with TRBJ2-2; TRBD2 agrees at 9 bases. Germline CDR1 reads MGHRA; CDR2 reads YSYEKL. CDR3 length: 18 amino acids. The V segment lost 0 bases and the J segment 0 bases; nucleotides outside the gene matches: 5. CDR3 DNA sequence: TGCGCCAGCAGCCAAGATCGTGGACTAGCGACGAACACCGGGGAGCTGTTTTTT. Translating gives CASSQDRGLATNTGELFF.

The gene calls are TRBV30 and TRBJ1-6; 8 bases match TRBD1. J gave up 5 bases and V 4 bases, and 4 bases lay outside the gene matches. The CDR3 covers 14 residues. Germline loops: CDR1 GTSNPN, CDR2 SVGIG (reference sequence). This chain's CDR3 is CAWMDRAHNSPLHF. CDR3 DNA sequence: TGTGCCTGGATGGACAGGGCCCATAATTCACCCCTCCACTTT.

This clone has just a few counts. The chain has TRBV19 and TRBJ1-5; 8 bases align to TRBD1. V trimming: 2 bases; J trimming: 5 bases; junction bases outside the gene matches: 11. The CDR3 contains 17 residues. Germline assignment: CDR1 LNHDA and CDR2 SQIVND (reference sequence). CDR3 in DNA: TGTGCCAGTAGTATATCGGTCAGGACAGGGTGGCATCAGCCCCAGCATTTT. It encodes CASSISVRTGWHQPQHF.

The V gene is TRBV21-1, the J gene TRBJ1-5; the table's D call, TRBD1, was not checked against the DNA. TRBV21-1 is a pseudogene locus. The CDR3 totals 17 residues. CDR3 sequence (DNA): TGTGCCAGCAGTTCAAATTCAGGGACAGGGGCCTTGCAGCCCCAGCATTTT. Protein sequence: CASSSNSGTGALQPQHF.

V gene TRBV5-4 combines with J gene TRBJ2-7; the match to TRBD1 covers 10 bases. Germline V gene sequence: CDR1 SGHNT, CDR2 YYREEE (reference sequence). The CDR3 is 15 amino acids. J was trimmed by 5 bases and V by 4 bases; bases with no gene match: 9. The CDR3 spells CASSPPGQGHHEQYF. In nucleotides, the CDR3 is TGTGCCAGCAGCCCGCCGGGACAGGGGCATCACGAGCAGTACTTC.

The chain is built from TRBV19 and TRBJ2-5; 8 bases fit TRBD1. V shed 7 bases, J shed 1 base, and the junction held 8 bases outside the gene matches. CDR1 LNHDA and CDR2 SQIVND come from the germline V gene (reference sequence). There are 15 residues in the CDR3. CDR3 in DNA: TGTGCCAGTAACCACGGACAGGGAATCCAAGAGACCCAGTACTTC. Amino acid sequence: CASNHGQGIQETQYF.

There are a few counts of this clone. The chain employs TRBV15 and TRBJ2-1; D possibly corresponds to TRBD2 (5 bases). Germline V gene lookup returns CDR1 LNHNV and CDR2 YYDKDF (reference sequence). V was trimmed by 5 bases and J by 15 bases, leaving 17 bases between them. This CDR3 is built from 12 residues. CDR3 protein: CATSGRRLIRFF. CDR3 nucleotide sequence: TGTGCCACCAGCGGCCGACGACTAATTAGGTTCTTC.

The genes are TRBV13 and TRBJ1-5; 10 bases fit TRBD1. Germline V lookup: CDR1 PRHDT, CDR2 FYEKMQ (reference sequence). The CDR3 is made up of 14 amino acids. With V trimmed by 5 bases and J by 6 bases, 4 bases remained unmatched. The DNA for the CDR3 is TGTGCCAGCAGCCCGGGACAGGGGATTCAGCCCCAGCATTTT. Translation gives CASSPGQGIQPQHF.

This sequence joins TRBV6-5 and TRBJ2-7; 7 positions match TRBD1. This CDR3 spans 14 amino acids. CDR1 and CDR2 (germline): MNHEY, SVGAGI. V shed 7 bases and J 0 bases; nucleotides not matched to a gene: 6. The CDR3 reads CASKRGQLSYEQYF. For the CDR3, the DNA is TGTGCCAGCAAAAGGGGGCAACTCTCCTACGAGCAGTACTTC.

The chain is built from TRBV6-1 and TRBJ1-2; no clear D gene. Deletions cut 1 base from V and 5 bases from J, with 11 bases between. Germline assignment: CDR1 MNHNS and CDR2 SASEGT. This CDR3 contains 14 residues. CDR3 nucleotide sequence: TGTGCCAGCAGTGAAGAGCAGGATGCGTATGGCTACACCTTC. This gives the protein CASSEEQDAYGYTF.

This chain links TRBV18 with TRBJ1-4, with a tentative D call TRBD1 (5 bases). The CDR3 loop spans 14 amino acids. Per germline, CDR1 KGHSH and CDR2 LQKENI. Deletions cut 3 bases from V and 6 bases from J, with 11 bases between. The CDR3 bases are TGTGCCAGCTCACCGAGGAGGGGAGATGAAAAACTGTTTTTT. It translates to CASSPRRGDEKLFF.

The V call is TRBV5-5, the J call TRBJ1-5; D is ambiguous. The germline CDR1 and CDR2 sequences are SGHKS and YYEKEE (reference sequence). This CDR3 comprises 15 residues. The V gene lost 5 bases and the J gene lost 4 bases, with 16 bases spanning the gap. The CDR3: CASRPALEPNQPQHF. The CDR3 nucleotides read TGTGCCAGCAGGCCGGCCCTGGAGCCGAATCAGCCCCAGCATTTT.

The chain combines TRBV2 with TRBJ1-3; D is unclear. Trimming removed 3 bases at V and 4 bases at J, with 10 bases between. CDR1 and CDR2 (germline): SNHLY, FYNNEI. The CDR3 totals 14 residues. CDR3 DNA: TGTGCCAGCAGTGAGCGGCAGTCCGGAAACACCATATATTTT. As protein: CASSERQSGNTIYF.

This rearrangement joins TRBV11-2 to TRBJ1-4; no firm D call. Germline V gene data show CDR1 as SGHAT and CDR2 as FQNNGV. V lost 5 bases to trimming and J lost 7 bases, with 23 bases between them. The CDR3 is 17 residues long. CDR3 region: CASSPFPQLTSGEKLFF. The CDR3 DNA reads TGTGCCAGCAGCCCGTTCCCCCAACTAACCTCGGGTGAAAAACTGTTTTTT.

CDR3 nucleotide sequence: TGTGCCAGCAGCTTAGATTGGAGGGGTTCGCCAGCCGAAGCTTTCTTT. Translated, it gives CASSLDWRGSPAEAFF. The J gene is TRBJ1-1, the V gene TRBV11-2; tentatively, D is TRBD1 (5 bases). V gave up 0 bases and J gave up 8 bases, with 19 bases separating them. This CDR3 region has 16 residues. CDR1 SGHAT and CDR2 FQNNGV come from the germline V gene.

The CDR3, as DNA: TGTGCCAGCAGCCGCGGACAGGGAAAAGAGACCCAGTACTTC. Protein sequence: CASSRGQGKETQYF. The J gene is TRBJ2-5, the V gene TRBV7-6; 8 nucleotides line up with TRBD1. This CDR3 contains 14 residues. J gave up 3 bases and V 5 bases, and 5 bases lay outside the gene matches. Germline loops: CDR1 SGHVS, CDR2 FNYEAQ.

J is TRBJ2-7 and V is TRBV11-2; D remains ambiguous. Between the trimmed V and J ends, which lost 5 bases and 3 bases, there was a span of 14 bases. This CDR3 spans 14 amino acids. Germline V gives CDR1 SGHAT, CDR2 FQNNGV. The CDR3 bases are TGTGCCAGCAGCAACCTAGTTCGGGTCTACGAGCAGTACTTC. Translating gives CASSNLVRVYEQYF.

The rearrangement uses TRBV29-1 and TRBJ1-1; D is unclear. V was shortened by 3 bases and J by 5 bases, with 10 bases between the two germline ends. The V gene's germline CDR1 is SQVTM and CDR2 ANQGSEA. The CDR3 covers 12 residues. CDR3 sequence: CSVDSGRTEAFF. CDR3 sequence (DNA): TGCAGCGTTGATTCGGGGAGAACTGAAGCTTTCTTT.

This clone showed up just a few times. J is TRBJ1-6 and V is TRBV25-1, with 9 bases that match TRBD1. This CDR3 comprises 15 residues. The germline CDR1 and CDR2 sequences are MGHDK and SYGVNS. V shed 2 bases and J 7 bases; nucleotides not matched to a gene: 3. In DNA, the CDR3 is TGTGCCAGCAGTGAAAGGACAGGGGAAAATTCACCCCTCCACTTT. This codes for CASSERTGENSPLHF.

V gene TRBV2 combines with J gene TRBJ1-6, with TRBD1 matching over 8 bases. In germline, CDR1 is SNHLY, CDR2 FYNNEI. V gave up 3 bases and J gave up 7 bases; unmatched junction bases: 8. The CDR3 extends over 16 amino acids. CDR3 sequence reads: CASSDSTGARNSPLHF. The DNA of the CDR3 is TGTGCCAGCAGTGACTCGACAGGGGCGAGGAATTCACCCCTCCACTTT.

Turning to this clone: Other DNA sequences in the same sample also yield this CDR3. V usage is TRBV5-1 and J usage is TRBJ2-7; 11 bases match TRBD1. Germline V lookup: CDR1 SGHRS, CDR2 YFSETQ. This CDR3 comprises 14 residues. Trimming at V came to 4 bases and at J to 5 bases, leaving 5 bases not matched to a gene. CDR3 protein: CASSLGQGADEQYF. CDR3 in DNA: TGCGCCAGCAGCCTTGGACAGGGGGCGGACGAGCAGTACTTC.

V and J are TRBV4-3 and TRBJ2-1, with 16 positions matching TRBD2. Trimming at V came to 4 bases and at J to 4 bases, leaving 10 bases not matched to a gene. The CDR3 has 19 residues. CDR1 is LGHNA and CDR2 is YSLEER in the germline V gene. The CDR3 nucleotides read TGCGCCAGCAGCCGGGCGGGACTAGCGGGGGGGCCATATTACAATGAGCAGTTCTTC. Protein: CASSRAGLAGGPYYNEQFF.

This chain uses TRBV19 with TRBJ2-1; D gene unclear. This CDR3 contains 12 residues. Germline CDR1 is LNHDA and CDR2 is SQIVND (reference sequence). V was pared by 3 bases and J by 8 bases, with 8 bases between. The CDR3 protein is CASSIRWDEQFF. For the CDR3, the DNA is TGTGCCAGTAGTATCAGGTGGGATGAGCAGTTCTTC.

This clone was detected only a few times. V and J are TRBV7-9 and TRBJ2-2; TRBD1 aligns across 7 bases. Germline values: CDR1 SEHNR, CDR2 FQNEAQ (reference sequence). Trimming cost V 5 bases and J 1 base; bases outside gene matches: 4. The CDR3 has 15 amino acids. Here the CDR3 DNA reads TGTGCCAGCAGCCCCAGGGACAGGAACACCGGGGAGCTGTTTTTT. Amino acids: CASSPRDRNTGELFF.

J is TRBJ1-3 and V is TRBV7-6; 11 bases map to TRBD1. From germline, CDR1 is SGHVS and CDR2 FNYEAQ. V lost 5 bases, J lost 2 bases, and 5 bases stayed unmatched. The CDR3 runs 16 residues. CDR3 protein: CASSGWGQGAGNTIYF. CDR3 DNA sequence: TGTGCCAGCAGCGGATGGGGACAGGGGGCTGGAAACACCATATATTTT.

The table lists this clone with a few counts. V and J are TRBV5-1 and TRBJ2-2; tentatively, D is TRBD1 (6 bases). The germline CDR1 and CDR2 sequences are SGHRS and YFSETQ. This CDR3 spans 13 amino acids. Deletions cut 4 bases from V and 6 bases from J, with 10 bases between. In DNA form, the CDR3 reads TGCGCCAGCAGCCACGGACAGCCCGGGGAGCTGTTTTTT. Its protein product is CASSHGQPGELFF.

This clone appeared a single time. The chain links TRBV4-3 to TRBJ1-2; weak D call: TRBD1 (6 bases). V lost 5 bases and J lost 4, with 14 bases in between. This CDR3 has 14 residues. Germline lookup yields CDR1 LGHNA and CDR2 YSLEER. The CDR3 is CASSSRTASYGYTF. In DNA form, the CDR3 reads TGCGCCAGCAGCTCACGGACAGCTAGCTATGGCTACACCTTC.

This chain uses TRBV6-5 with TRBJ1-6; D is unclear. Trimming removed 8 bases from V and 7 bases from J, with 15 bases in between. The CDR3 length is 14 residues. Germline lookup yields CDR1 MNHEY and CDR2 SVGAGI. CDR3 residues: CASSRRELNSPLHF. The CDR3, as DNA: TGTGCCAGCTCTCGACGGGAGCTCAATTCACCCCTCCACTTT.

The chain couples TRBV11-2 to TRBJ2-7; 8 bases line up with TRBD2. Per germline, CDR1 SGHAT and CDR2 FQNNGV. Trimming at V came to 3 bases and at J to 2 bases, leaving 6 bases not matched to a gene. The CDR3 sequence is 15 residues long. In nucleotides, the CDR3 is TGTGCCAGCAGCTTTCCCTTCGGGGGGGCCTACGAGCAGTACTTC. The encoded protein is CASSFPFGGAYEQYF.